The clone carrying this TCR beta chain was detected a few times. These data come from a study of Siglec-9 on CD8 T cells in melanoma. Produced via immunoSEQ multiplex PCR; TCRdb's table is partial and in-frame only. Altogether some 37,000 clones are present, 80% to 85% being singletons, with the ten largest covering about 1.7%. The CDR3 covers 13 residues. Germline lookup yields CDR1 SGHDT and CDR2 YYEEEE. Germline trimming cut 0 bases from V and 5 bases from J; bases unmatched to any gene: 1. The gene calls are TRBV5-6 and TRBJ1-2; TRBD1 agrees at 7 bases. This TCR was sampled from a human donor in good health. The sample comprised Siglec-9- CD8+ T cells sorted from blood. CDR3 coding DNA: TGTGCCAGCAGCTTGGAGACAGGGTATGGCTACACCTTC. It specifies CASSLETGYGYTF.